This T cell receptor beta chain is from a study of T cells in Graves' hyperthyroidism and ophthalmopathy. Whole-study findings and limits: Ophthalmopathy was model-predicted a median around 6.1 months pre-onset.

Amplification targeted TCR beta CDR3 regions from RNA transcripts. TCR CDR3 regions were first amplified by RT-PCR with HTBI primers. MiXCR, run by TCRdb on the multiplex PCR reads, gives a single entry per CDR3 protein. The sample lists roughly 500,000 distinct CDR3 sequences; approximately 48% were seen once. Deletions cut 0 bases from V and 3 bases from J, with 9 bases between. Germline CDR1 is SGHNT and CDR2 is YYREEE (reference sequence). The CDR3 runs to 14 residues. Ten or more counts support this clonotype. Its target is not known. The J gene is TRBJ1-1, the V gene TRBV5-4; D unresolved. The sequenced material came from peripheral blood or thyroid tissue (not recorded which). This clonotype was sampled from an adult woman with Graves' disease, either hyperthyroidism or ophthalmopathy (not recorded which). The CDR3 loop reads CASSLGGGHTEAFF. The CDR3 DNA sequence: TGTGCCAGCAGCTTGGGAGGTGGGCACACTGAAGCTTTCTTT.